This section outlines one TCR beta chain sequence together with its context. The antigen is unknown. This entry is derived from a study of graft-versus-host responses after intestinal transplantation. Study summary: Each patient got anti-thymocyte globulin induction, then tacrolimus and steroids for around three years.

Libraries were prepared by immunoSEQ multiplex PCR; TCRdb keeps only in-frame clonotypes and omits some of them. The profile shows about 41,000 clones, 85% to 95% of them singletons. Germline V gives CDR1 LNHDA, CDR2 SQIVND (reference sequence). Trimming cost V 3 bases and J 2 bases, with 10 bases left between them. This CDR3 region has 14 residues. Whole-study results and caveats: Peak circulating GvH clone levels were associated with early post-transplant HvG declines. Allografts of one patient group, those with graft-donor T cell macrochimerism, had high graft-versus-host to host-versus-graft clonal ratios. Ileal or blood samples showed some GvH clones first, and such clones were also found in recipient marrow.

This TCR was sampled from a human donor who was the organ donor for an intestinal transplant. J is TRBJ1-1 and V is TRBV19; D is unclear. The sequencing used unstimulated CD8+ T cells sorted from spleen or lymph node cells, collected before transplant. CDR3 residues: CASSMGGLNTEAFF. The CDR3 DNA sequence: TGTGCCAGTAGTATGGGTGGGCTCAACACTGAAGCTTTCTTT. Full variable domain (rest looked up from reference TRBV19 and TRBJ1-1): DGGITQSPKYLFRKEGQNVTLSCEQNLNHDAMYWYRQDPGQGLRLIYYSQIVNDFQKGDIAEGYSVSREKKESFPLTVTSAQKNPTAFYLCASSMGGLNTEAFFGQGTRLTVV.